This T cell receptor (beta chain) was retrieved from a study of CD8 T cells in Susac syndrome. The CDR3 consists of 13 residues. V lost 4 bases and J 10 bases, leaving 17 bases between the germline ends. Germline V gene data show CDR1 as SGHRS and CDR2 as YFSETQ. An amount of RNA that ranged from roughly 0.45 to 1 ug was reverse transcribed with random hexamers. Amplification of TCR beta CDR3 across 54 Vbeta and 13 Jbeta was performed with immunoSEQ multiplex PCR. Each CDR3 protein gets one entry after TCRdb re-called the immunoSEQ multiplex PCR reads with MiXCR. The table includes some 190,000 distinct CDR3 sequences, roughly 96% detected once. From blood CD8+ and CD4+ T cells, TCR beta sequences were generated. The controls were healthy donors who were matched for age and sex. Bulk CD8+ and CD4+ cells came from magnetic negative isolation; CD8+ TEMRA by FACS.

V and J are TRBV5-1 and TRBJ2-5; tentatively, D is TRBD2 (5 bases). Sample: CD4+ T cells from PBMCs. The origin of this receptor is a human donor in good health. This CDR3 reads CASSDGVEVDQYF. The CDR3 nucleotides read TGCGCCAGCAGCGACGGGGTCGAGGTGGACCAGTACTTC.